This T cell receptor beta chain was profiled in a study of metastatic and nonmetastatic thyroid tumors. As for the study in general: Across blood and tumor or nodule tissue, repertoires from malignant and benign thyroid patients were compared with one another. General study findings and limits: According to reports, the diversity of TCR beta was significantly higher in malignant thyroid tumors than in benign nodules, and this held in both blood and tumor samples.

All patients were untreated before thyroid surgery. In its sample, this clone was seen once. Its antigen remains unidentified. Original handling: Building a distant-metastasis classifier for papillary thyroid cancer drew on CDR3 differences across clinicopathological groups. TCRdb re-called the PCR reads through MiXCR. These V and J calls originate from TCRdb's pipeline instead of the authors' own analysis. This sample yields under 8,000 clones, of which 27% are seen a single time; roughly 15% belongs to the top ten. Sequenced material: adjacent normal tissue. This TCR derives from a male donor with papillary thyroid cancer or a benign thyroid nodule (not recorded which). Some clones in this sample may be carry-over from other donors' samples.

Written as DNA, the CDR3 is TGTGCCAGCAGCCAACAGGGGGGCCACACTGAAGCTTTCTTT. It is translated as CASSQQGGHTEAFF. The J gene is TRBJ1-1, the V gene TRBV11-3; TRBD1 aligns across 8 bases. The germline CDR1 and CDR2 sequences are SGHNT and YENEEA. CDR3 length: 14 amino acids. The ends lost 5 bases at V and 3 bases at J; junction bases unmatched: 5. Full variable domain (rest looked up from reference TRBV11-3 and TRBJ1-1): EAGVVQSPRYKIIEKKQPVAFWCNPISGHNTLYWYLQNLGQGPELLIRYENEEAVDDSQLPKDRFSAERLKGVDSTLKIQPAELGDSAVYLCASSQQGGHTEAFFGQGTRLTVV.